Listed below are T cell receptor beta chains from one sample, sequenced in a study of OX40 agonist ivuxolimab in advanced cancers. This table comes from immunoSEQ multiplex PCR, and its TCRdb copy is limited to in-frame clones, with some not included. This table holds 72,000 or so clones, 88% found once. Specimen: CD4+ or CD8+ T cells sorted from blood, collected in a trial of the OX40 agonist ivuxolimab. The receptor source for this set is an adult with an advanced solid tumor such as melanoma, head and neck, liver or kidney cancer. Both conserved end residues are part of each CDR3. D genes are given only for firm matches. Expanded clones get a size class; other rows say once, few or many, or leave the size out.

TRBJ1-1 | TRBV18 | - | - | TGTGCCAGCTCACCGCGACCCGGTCTTGAAGCTTTCTTT | CASSPRPGLEAFF
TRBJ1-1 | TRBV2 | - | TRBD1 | TGTGCCAGCAGTTCTCAGGGGGTGAACACTGAAGCTTTCTTT | CASSSQGVNTEAFF
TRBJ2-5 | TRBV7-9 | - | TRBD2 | TGTGCCAGCAGCCTAGCGGGGAAGGCCCAGTACTTC | CASSLAGKAQYF
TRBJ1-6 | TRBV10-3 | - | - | TGTGCCATCAGTGGGCGACAGCCGGATAATTCACCCCTCCACTTT | CAISGRQPDNSPLHF
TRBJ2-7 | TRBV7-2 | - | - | TGTGCCAGCAGCTTAGGACTAGAGGCCTACGAGCAGTACTTC | CASSLGLEAYEQYF
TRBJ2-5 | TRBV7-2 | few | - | TGTGCCAGCAGCCCATACAGGGAGCAAGAGACCCAGTACTTC | CASSPYREQETQYF
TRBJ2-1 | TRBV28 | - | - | TGTGCCAGCAGTTTATTACGAGCCGAGCAGTTCTTC | CASSLLRAEQFF
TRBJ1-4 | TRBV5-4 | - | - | TGTGCCAGCAGCTTAAGGGCAGACGCAGAAAAACTGTTTTTT | CASSLRADAEKLFF
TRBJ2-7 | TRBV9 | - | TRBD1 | TGTGCCAGCAACCCCGGGACAGGCGTCTACGAGCAGTACTTC | CASNPGTGVYEQYF
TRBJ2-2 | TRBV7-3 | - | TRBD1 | TGTGCCAGCAGCTTAACGAGAGACAGGGTGGAGACCGGGGAGCTGTTTTTT | CASSLTRDRVETGELFF
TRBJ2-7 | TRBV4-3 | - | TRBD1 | TGCGCCAGCAGCCAGGGACAGGGGGCAACTAGGGAGCAGTACTTC | CASSQGQGATREQYF
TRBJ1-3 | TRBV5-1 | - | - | TGCGCCAGCAGCTTAAACTCTGGAAACACCATATATTTT | CASSLNSGNTIYF
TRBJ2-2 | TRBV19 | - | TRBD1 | TGTGCCAGTAGTCAACAGGGGGCCGGGGAGCTGTTTTTT | CASSQQGAGELFF
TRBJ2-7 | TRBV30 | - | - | TGTGCCTGGAGGCTCGAGGGGGCGGGGGAGCAGTACTTC | CAWRLEGAGEQYF
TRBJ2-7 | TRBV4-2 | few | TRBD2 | TGTGCCAGCAGCCTGGCAGCGGGGGTCACAGTATCCTACGAGCAGTACTTC | CASSLAAGVTVSYEQYF
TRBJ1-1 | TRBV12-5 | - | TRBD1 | TGTGCTAGTGGTTTGGCACAGGGGGCCGGGGCTTTCTTT | CASGLAQGAGAFF
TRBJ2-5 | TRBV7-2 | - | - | TGTGCCAGCAGCTTTTCTATTCAAGAGACCCAGTACTTC | CASSFSIQETQYF
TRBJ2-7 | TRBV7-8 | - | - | TGTGCCAGCAGCGCTAGAGGGGTCAGGGATAGCTCCTACGAGCAGTACTTC | CASSARGVRDSSYEQYF
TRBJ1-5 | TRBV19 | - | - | TGTGCCAGTAGTTTATTACGACAGCCCCAGCATTTT | CASSLLRQPQHF
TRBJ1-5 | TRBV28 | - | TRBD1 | TGTGCCAGCAGTTCCCGGACAGGGACCTATAATCAGCCCCAGCATTTT | CASSSRTGTYNQPQHF
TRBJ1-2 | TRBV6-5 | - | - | TGTGCCAGCAGTTACTCTACACCGTATGGCTACACCTTC | CASSYSTPYGYTF
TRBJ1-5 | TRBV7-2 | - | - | TGTGCCAGCAGCCAGATCGGGAATCAGCCCCAGCATTTT | CASSQIGNQPQHF
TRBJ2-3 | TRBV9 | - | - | TGTGCCAGCAGCGTAGAGGCCTTGGGGAATACGCAGTATTTT | CASSVEALGNTQYF
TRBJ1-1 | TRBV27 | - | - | TGTGCCAGCAGCGGGAGCGGGGGCCGCAACACTGAAGCTTTCTTT | CASSGSGGRNTEAFF
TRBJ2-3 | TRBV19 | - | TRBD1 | TGTGCCAGTGAAGACAGGGCAGATACGCAGTATTTT | CASEDRADTQYF
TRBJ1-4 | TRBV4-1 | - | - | TGCGCCAGCAGACCTTCGACCGTTGCAACTAATGAAAAACTGTTTTTT | CASRPSTVATNEKLFF
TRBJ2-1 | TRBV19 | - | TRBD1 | TGTGCCAGTAGTCTCGGGACAGGGGGTCCCAACTACAACAATGAGCAGTTCTTC | CASSLGTGGPNYNNEQFF
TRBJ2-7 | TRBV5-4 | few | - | TGTGCCAGCAGACGGGGCGGGTCCTACGAGCAGTACTTC | CASRRGGSYEQYF
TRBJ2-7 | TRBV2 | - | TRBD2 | TGTGCCAGCCATTACTATGGGCTAGCGGGGTACGAGCAGTACTTC | CASHYYGLAGYEQYF
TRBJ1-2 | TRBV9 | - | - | TGTGCCAGCAGCGTAGGTGTGGACAGCAACTATGGCTACACCTTC | CASSVGVDSNYGYTF
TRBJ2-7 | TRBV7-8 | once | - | TGTGCCAGCAGCCCTCTTAGCGGTCGAGGTGGCTACGAGCAGTACTTC | CASSPLSGRGGYEQYF
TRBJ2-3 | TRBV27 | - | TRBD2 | TGTGCCAGCAGGCTAGCGGGGGGGCCCGCAGATACGCAGTATTTT | CASRLAGGPADTQYF
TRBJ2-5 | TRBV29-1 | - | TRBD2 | TGCAGCGTTGACTCTAGCGGCCAAGAGACCCAGTACTTC | CSVDSSGQETQYF
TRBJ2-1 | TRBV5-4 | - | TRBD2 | TGTGCCAGCAGCCAGCAGACTAGCGGGAGGCCCAATGAGCAGTTCTTC | CASSQQTSGRPNEQFF
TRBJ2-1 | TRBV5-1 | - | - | TGCGCCAGCAGCGACAGTTGGAGCTCCTACAATGAGCAGTTCTTC | CASSDSWSSYNEQFF
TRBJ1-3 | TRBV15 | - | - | TGTGCCACCAGCAGAAAAAACTCTGGAAACACCATATATTTT | CATSRKNSGNTIYF
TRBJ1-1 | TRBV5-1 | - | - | TGCGCCAGCAGTACCGATCGCCCAAGCAGCACTGAAGCTTTCTTT | CASSTDRPSSTEAFF
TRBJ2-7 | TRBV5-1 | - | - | TGCGCCAGCAGCTCAGGACAGATTAGCTCCTACGAGCAGTACTTC | CASSSGQISSYEQYF
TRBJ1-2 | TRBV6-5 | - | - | TGTGCCAGCAGGCCTACAGGGACCTATGGCTACACCTTC | CASRPTGTYGYTF
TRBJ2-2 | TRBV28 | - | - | TGTGCCAGCCGGGACCCCAACACCGGGGAGCTGTTTTTT | CASRDPNTGELFF
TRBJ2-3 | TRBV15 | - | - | TGTGCCACCAGCAGAGGGCAGGGTCCGGCAGATACGCAGTATTTT | CATSRGQGPADTQYF
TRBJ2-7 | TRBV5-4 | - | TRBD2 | TGTGCCAGCAGCCTCCGAACTAGCGCCAACGAGCAGTACTTC | CASSLRTSANEQYF